This TCR beta chain was sequenced in a study of T-cell memory formation after mild COVID-19. The V and J ends lost 5 bases and 4 bases, in that order; junction bases with no gene match: 4. Germline values: CDR1 KGHDR, CDR2 SFDVKD. This CDR3 has 14 residues. This clonotype was picked up a small number of times. Its antigen is still unknown. MiXCR, run by TCRdb on the 5' RACE reads, gives a single entry per CDR3 protein. This table holds 150,000 to 200,000 distinct CDR3 sequences, less than 20% found once. Notes on the study in general: Confirmation was lacking for SARS-CoV-2 specificity of second-wave clones that peaked on day 37.

The rearrangement joins TRBV24-1 to TRBJ2-5; 9 bases agree with TRBD1. This TCR was sampled from a man between 18 and 35 years old who had mild COVID-19 (a few samples of this study predate the infection). Cell type and time point are not known. Sequenced: PBMCs or a T cell subset sorted from them (not recorded which). CDR3: CATSGGQGRETQYF. The DNA for the CDR3 is TGTGCCACCAGTGGAGGACAGGGGCGAGAGACCCAGTACTTC.